This is a list of T cell receptor beta chains from one sample in a study of cytomegalovirus exposure and HLA in healthy donors. This table comes from immunoSEQ multiplex PCR, and its TCRdb copy is limited to in-frame clones, with some not included. The data contain about 140,000 clones, 55% to 80% of them singletons. The material sequenced was PBMCs. The receptors here all came from a human donor in good health. Both conserved end residues are trimmed from each CDR3. Some rows have no size entry. The others give once, few or many, or a class for an expanded clone.

v_gene: TRBV15; abundance: -; CDR3aa: ATSRVLAGTSYEQY
v_gene: TRBV5-1; abundance: -; CDR3aa: ASSWRTSGNIQY
v_gene: TRBV7-9; abundance: -; CDR3aa: ASTHETSTDTQY
v_gene: TRBV6-1; abundance: few; CDR3aa: ASSEARQGFSGELF
v_gene: TRBV4-1; abundance: -; CDR3aa: ASSQAYTGGRGTIY
v_gene: TRBV19; abundance: -; CDR3aa: ASSMDRNSNQPQH
v_gene: TRBV19; abundance: -; CDR3aa: ASSNRDVGGGNQPQH
v_gene: TRBV29-1; abundance: -; CDR3aa: SVRTDQETQY
v_gene: TRBV27; abundance: -; CDR3aa: ASSEHLSYEQY
v_gene: TRBV18; abundance: -; CDR3aa: ASSPTGQGTDTQY
v_gene: TRBV5-8; abundance: -; CDR3aa: ASSLVAANKAF
v_gene: TRBV30; abundance: -; CDR3aa: AWSVGQGLNSPLH
v_gene: TRBV10-3; abundance: -; CDR3aa: AINRDRGPGANVLT
v_gene: TRBV28; abundance: -; CDR3aa: ASSLWRLAGGPGELF
v_gene: TRBV25-1; abundance: -; CDR3aa: ASSEPGPLAPRDTQY
v_gene: TRBV10-1; abundance: -; CDR3aa: ASKEGNSPLH
v_gene: TRBV9; abundance: few; CDR3aa: ASSVVDRPKNTGELF
v_gene: TRBV6-5; abundance: -; CDR3aa: ASSRGSYAFREQY
v_gene: TRBV5-1; abundance: -; CDR3aa: ASSPDLTGGDT
v_gene: TRBV2; abundance: few; CDR3aa: ASRGTEQF
v_gene: TRBV15; abundance: -; CDR3aa: ATSRDPHQAGSYNEQF
v_gene: TRBV27; abundance: -; CDR3aa: ASETSRGQGNEKLF
v_gene: TRBV5-4; abundance: -; CDR3aa: ASSLMIQNSPLH
v_gene: TRBV7-3; abundance: -; CDR3aa: ASSSRVPGELF
v_gene: TRBV30; abundance: -; CDR3aa: AWRNQGNGANVLT
v_gene: TRBV10-3; abundance: few; CDR3aa: AITGTLSTDTQY
v_gene: TRBV30; abundance: once; CDR3aa: AWSVAGGGGYT
v_gene: TRBV5-6; abundance: -; CDR3aa: ASSLAPGRGNTEAF
v_gene: TRBV29-1; abundance: -; CDR3aa: SVELAGGQETQY
v_gene: TRBV10-2; abundance: -; CDR3aa: ASSEWDRSFATNEKLF
v_gene: TRBV2; abundance: -; CDR3aa: ASRSGGQVNQPQH
v_gene: TRBV19; abundance: once; CDR3aa: ASSTPGQGPNQPQH
v_gene: TRBV23-1; abundance: -; CDR3aa: ASSQSKGDRRTLLDGYT
v_gene: TRBV5-6; abundance: -; CDR3aa: ASRPGGRGYGYT
v_gene: TRBV4-2; abundance: few; CDR3aa: ASSQTGEAVEAF
v_gene: TRBV4-1; abundance: -; CDR3aa: ASSLTGYNTEAF
v_gene: TRBV18; abundance: -; CDR3aa: ASSSTQGRSPLH
v_gene: TRBV5-1; abundance: -; CDR3aa: ASSHTGETGELF
v_gene: TRBV7-9; abundance: -; CDR3aa: ASSLRTSGVNEQF
v_gene: TRBV6-1; abundance: -; CDR3aa: ASSEEESYEQY
v_gene: TRBV5-4; abundance: -; CDR3aa: ASSLEGTSGGNEQF
v_gene: TRBV6-1; abundance: -; CDR3aa: ASSLTDRNQPQH
v_gene: TRBV28; abundance: -; CDR3aa: ASSLGQGFRQPQH
v_gene: TRBV9; abundance: -; CDR3aa: ASSNRVGNTEAF
v_gene: TRBV2; abundance: -; CDR3aa: ASSDGYEQY
v_gene: TRBV5-1; abundance: once; CDR3aa: ASSLVGGEQF
v_gene: TRBV27; abundance: -; CDR3aa: ASRVSRTDTQY
v_gene: TRBV7-2; abundance: -; CDR3aa: ASSLSLTGELF
v_gene: TRBV6-4; abundance: few; CDR3aa: ASSEGEEGSPLH
v_gene: TRBV10-3; abundance: once; CDR3aa: AISAIGQGGPRSEQY
v_gene: TRBV30; abundance: -; CDR3aa: AWSVVTPSNTGELF
v_gene: TRBV6-6; abundance: -; CDR3aa: ASSWVDYSNQPQH
v_gene: TRBV27; abundance: -; CDR3aa: ASSLSGTSGSYEQY
v_gene: TRBV5-1; abundance: -; CDR3aa: ASKGGGRPTQY
v_gene: TRBV7-8; abundance: -; CDR3aa: ASSPDRLRSYEQY
v_gene: TRBV2; abundance: -; CDR3aa: ASLGLANNEQY
v_gene: TRBV7-2; abundance: -; CDR3aa: ASSLAGGYEQY
v_gene: TRBV10-1; abundance: -; CDR3aa: ASSEELPDTQY